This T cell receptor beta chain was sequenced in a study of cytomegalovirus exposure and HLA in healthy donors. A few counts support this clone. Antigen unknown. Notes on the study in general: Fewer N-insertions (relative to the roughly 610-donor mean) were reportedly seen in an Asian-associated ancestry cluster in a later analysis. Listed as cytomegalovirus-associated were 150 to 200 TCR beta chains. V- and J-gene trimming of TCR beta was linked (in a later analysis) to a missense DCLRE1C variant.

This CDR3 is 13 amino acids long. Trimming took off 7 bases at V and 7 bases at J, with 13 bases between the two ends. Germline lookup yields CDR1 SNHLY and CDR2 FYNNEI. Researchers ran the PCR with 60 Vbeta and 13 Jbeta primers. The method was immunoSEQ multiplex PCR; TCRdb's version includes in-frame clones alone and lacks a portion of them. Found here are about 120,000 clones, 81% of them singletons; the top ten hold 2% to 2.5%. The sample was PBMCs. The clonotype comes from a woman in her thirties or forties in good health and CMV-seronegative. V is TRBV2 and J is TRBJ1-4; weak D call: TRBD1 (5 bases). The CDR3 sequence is CASKSRAGEKLFF. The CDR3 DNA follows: TGTGCCAGCAAGTCCAGGGCCGGTGAAAAACTGTTTTTT.